The 30 T cell receptor beta chains below all came from one sample that was sequenced in a study of CD8+CD57+ T cells in acquired aplastic anemia. It was genomic DNA that served as the template for profiling TCR beta VDJ and CDR3. Via MiXCR, TCRdb re-called the reads, giving one row per CDR3 protein. The data contain about 80,000 distinct CDR3 sequences, 40% to 55% of them singletons. The material sequenced was sorted CD4+, CD8+, or CD8+CD57+ T cells (not recorded which) from PBMCs. All receptors come from a human donor in good health, serving as a control.

This clonotype was detected ten times or more. The rearrangement links TRBV5-1 to TRBJ1-2, with D unresolved. The CDR3 spans 15 residues. In germline, CDR1 is SGHRS, CDR2 YFSETQ. V lost 0 bases, J lost 0 bases, and 9 bases lay in between. The CDR3 nucleotides are TGCGCCAGCAGCTTGGGACGTCTAGCTAACTATGGCTACACCTTC. Its protein is CASSLGRLANYGYTF.

This chain connects TRBV6-4 to TRBJ2-2; possibly TRBD1 or TRBD2 for D (5 bases each). Germline-derived CDR1 and CDR2 are MRHNA and SNTAGT. Trimming took off 6 bases at V and 7 bases at J, with 12 bases between the two ends. This CDR3 region has 13 residues. CDR3: CASRHGTHGELFF. The CDR3 DNA sequence: TGTGCCAGCAGACACGGGACGCACGGGGAGCTGTTTTTT.

This clonotype was detected a few times. V gene TRBV3-1 combines with J gene TRBJ2-1; maybe TRBD2 (6 bases). V dropped 4 bases and J dropped 6 bases, with 13 bases sitting between them. In germline, CDR1 is LGHDT, CDR2 YNNKEL (reference sequence). The CDR3 contains 14 residues. The CDR3 DNA is TGTGCCAGCAGCCCCTCCGACGGGAGCAATGAGCAGTTCTTC. Translating gives CASSPSDGSNEQFF.

This rearrangement joins TRBV9 to TRBJ2-1; tentatively, D is TRBD2 (7 bases). V lost 7 bases, J lost 5 bases, and 16 bases lay in between. Germline-derived CDR1 and CDR2 are SGDLS and YYNGEE. This CDR3 contains 14 residues. DNA for the CDR3: TGTGCCAGCCAGAGGGGGGGCCACAACAATGAGCAGTTCTTC. Translated, it gives CASQRGGHNNEQFF.

The chain couples TRBV7-2 to TRBJ1-1, with 8 bases matching TRBD1. Per the germline V gene, CDR1 is SGHTA and CDR2 is FQGNSA. The CDR3 covers 14 residues. Unmatched junction bases numbered 6, after V lost 5 bases and J lost 4 bases. The CDR3 protein is CASSPTGGSTEAFF. CDR3 sequence (DNA): TGTGCCAGCAGCCCAACAGGGGGGAGCACTGAAGCTTTCTTT.

This clonotype has ten or more counts. This chain uses TRBV7-9 with TRBJ1-2; D is uncertain. The CDR3 has 14 amino acids. Germline V gene sequence: CDR1 SEHNR, CDR2 FQNEAQ (reference sequence). The V and J ends lost 5 bases and 4 bases respectively, with 14 bases between them. Written as DNA, the CDR3 is TGTGCCAGCAGCACCACCGAGGGATCCTATGGCTACACCTTC. It encodes CASSTTEGSYGYTF. The full variable domain, its missing parts supplied by reference TRBV7-9 and TRBJ1-2, is DTGVSQNPRHKITKRGQNVTFRCDPISEHNRLYWYRQTLGQGPEFLTYFQNEAQLEKSRLLSDRFSAERPKGSFSTLEIQRTEQGDSAMYLCASSTTEGSYGYTFGSGTRLTVV.

The V gene is TRBV27, the J gene TRBJ2-1; the D is unclear. V was clipped by 3 bases and J by 8 bases, with 14 bases between them. Germline CDR1 is MNHEY and CDR2 is SMNVEV (reference sequence). CDR3 length equals 14 residues. Here the CDR3 reads CASSLSIGWYEQFF. CDR3 sequence (DNA): TGTGCCAGCAGTTTGTCTATAGGATGGTATGAGCAGTTCTTC.

This clonotype was seen at least ten times. CDR3 nucleotides: TGCAGTGCTCCATACAGGGCTGAAGCTTTCTTT. It codes for CSAPYRAEAFF. The rearrangement joins TRBV20-1 to TRBJ1-1; the D gene is possibly TRBD1 (6 bases). This CDR3 is built from 11 residues. V was clipped by 5 bases and J by 6 bases, with 10 bases between them. Germline CDR1 and CDR2: DFQATT and SNEGSKA (reference sequence).

This clonotype was seen many times. This chain connects TRBV11-2 to TRBJ2-7; the match to TRBD1 covers 9 bases. CDR3 length: 15 residues. Trimming took 1 base from V and 4 from J; bases not matched to a gene: 5. Germline values: CDR1 SGHAT, CDR2 FQNNGV. The CDR3 DNA sequence: TGTGCCAGCAGCTTAGGACAGGGGGTAATGTACGAGCAGTACTTC. It yields the protein CASSLGQGVMYEQYF.

This clonotype has just a few counts. A much bigger clone sits one base away, suggesting this may be a read error. Here the CDR3 omits its conserved ending phenylalanine or tryptophan, so a read error is the likely source. The chain employs TRBV5-1 and TRBJ1-2, with D unresolved. Germline lookup yields CDR1 SGHRS and CDR2 YFSETQ. The CDR3 totals 13 residues. V dropped 3 bases and J dropped 6 bases, with 12 bases sitting between them. The CDR3 spells CASSWGRGNGYTL. The DNA of the CDR3 is TGCGCCAGCAGCTGGGGTCGGGGAAATGGCTACACCCTC.

This clonotype was recorded only once. J is TRBJ1-2 and V is TRBV5-5, with D possibly matching TRBD1 (6 bases). CDR1 and CDR2 (germline): SGHKS, YYEKEE (reference sequence). The CDR3 has 15 residues. V lost 3 bases and J 2 bases, leaving 14 bases between the germline ends. This chain's CDR3 is CASSSDSHPNYGYTF. DNA of the CDR3: TGTGCCAGCAGCTCGGACAGCCACCCAAACTATGGCTACACCTTC.

There are a few counts of this clonotype. The chain has TRBV12-3 or TRBV12-4 and TRBJ1-3; TRBD1 is a possible D gene (5 bases). The CDR3 is made up of 16 amino acids. The V end was cut by 3 bases, the J end by 7 bases, with 19 bases between. The CDR3 nucleotides read TGTGCCAGCAGTTTTGGGGTTTCGGGGGGGTGGAACACCATATATTTT. Translating gives CASSFGVSGGWNTIYF.

This clonotype was found many times. The chain links TRBV7-2 to TRBJ2-3; the D is unclear. Germline CDR1 SGHTA, CDR2 FQGNSA. CDR3 length equals 12 residues. Trimming left V 5 bases short and J 6 bases short, with 9 bases between. The chain's CDR3 is CASSPSRDTQYF. CDR3 nucleotides: TGTGCCAGCAGCCCCTCTAGGGATACGCAGTATTTT.

The DNA of the CDR3 is TGTGCCAGCAGTGGTGCCAGCAGTTACGGTAGCAATCAGCCCCAGCATTTT. Translated: CASSGASSYGSNQPQHF. The chain couples TRBV2 to TRBJ1-5; D is ambiguous. Germline V gene data show CDR1 as SNHLY and CDR2 as FYNNEI. This CDR3 is built from 17 residues. V lost 4 bases and J 0 bases, leaving 16 bases between the germline ends.

The J gene is TRBJ1-1, the V gene TRBV20-1, with D possibly TRBD1 on 5 matching bases. Germline V gene lookup returns CDR1 DFQATT and CDR2 SNEGSKA (reference sequence). This CDR3 has 12 amino acids. CDR3 sequence: CSTLSGSTEAFF. The CDR3 DNA is TGCAGCACCCTATCAGGGAGCACTGAAGCTTTCTTT.

The chain links TRBV2 to TRBJ2-6; maybe TRBD1 (5 bases). Germline CDR1 and CDR2: SNHLY and FYNNEI. The CDR3 is 15 residues long. Trimming removed 6 bases at V and 1 base at J, with 10 bases between. Here the CDR3 reads CASRQGGSGANVLTF. The CDR3 nucleotides are TGTGCCAGCAGGCAGGGTGGGTCTGGGGCCAACGTCCTGACTTTC.

This clonotype has ten or more counts. The rearrangement joins TRBV20-1 to TRBJ1-5; 12 bases agree with TRBD1. The CDR3 is made up of 16 amino acids. Trimming removed 1 base from V and 7 bases from J; junction bases left unmatched: 8. Germline values: CDR1 DFQATT, CDR2 SNEGSKA (reference sequence). This chain's CDR3 is CSARVKGQGAGQPQHF. CDR3 in DNA: TGCAGTGCTAGAGTTAAGGGACAGGGGGCTGGACAGCCCCAGCATTTT.

The V gene is TRBV7-8, the J gene TRBJ2-7; TRBD1 aligns across 12 bases. Germline V gene lookup returns CDR1 SGHVS and CDR2 FQNEAQ. J was trimmed by 5 bases and V by 5 bases; bases with no gene match: 10. CDR3 size: 16 residues. The CDR3 DNA sequence: TGTGCCAGCAGCACCCACCGGGACAGGGGGCTCGACGAGCAGTACTTC. Amino acids: CASSTHRDRGLDEQYF.

About this clonotype: A much larger clonotype is one base distant, so this may be a read error. This chain links TRBV5-4 with TRBJ2-1; unclear D gene. This CDR3 region has 15 residues. The ends were cut back, 0 bases at V and 10 bases at J, with 17 bases in the middle. In germline, CDR1 is SGHNT, CDR2 YYREEE (reference sequence). DNA of the CDR3: TGTGCCAGCAGCTTGGCCGGCTTTGGGGTTTACGAGCAGTTCTTC. Translation: CASSLAGFGVYEQFF.

V is TRBV2 and J is TRBJ2-7; the D gene could be TRBD1 or TRBD2 (5 bases each). The V end was cut by 7 bases, the J end by 1 base, with 11 bases between. CDR1 and CDR2 (germline): SNHLY, FYNNEI. This CDR3 contains 13 residues. In nucleotides, the CDR3 is TGTGCCAGCATAGAGGGACGGTCCTACGAGCAGTACTTC. It encodes CASIEGRSYEQYF. The full variable domain, in which reference TRBV2 and TRBJ2-7 provide the parts outside the CDR3, is EPEVTQTPSHQVTQMGQEVILRCVPISNHLYFYWYRQILGQKVEFLVSFYNNEISEKSEIFDDQFSVERPDGSNFTLKIRSTKLEDSAMYFCASIEGRSYEQYFGPGTRLTVT.

DNA for the CDR3: TGTGCCAGCAGTCGACAGTACAATCAGCCCCAGCATTTT. Its translation: CASSRQYNQPQHF. This chain links TRBV7-2 with TRBJ1-5; tentative D call: TRBD1 (5 bases). V gave up 6 bases and J gave up 3 bases, with 9 bases separating them. The CDR3 has 13 amino acids. Germline lookup yields CDR1 SGHTA and CDR2 FQGNSA. Full variable domain (outside the CDR3, taken from reference TRBV7-2 and TRBJ1-5): GAGVSQSPSNKVTEKGKDVELRCDPISGHTALYWYRQSLGQGLEFLIYFQGNSAPDKSGLPSDRFSAERTGGSVSTLTIQRTQQEDSAVYLCASSRQYNQPQHFGDGTRLSIL.

This clonotype was counted many times. The V and J genes are TRBV24-1 and TRBJ1-5, with TRBD1 identical over 9 bases. CDR1 is KGHDR and CDR2 is SFDVKD in the germline V gene. The CDR3 is made up of 15 amino acids. The V segment lost 5 bases and the J segment 11 bases; nucleotides outside the gene matches: 12. CDR3 DNA sequence: TGTGCCACCAGTGGGGGACAGGGACCCTTAGCGACCCAGCATTTT. Translated, it gives CATSGGQGPLATQHF.

The table lists this clonotype with a count of one. The gene calls are TRBV15 and TRBJ1-1; no firm D call. The CDR3 is 13 amino acids. Trimming cost V 0 bases and J 7 bases, with 9 bases left between them. CDR1 LNHNV and CDR2 YYDKDF come from the germline V gene (reference sequence). CDR3 in DNA: TGTGCCACCAGCAGAGATCGAGGGCTTGAAGCTTTCTTT. Protein: CATSRDRGLEAFF.

This clonotype has a count of ten or more. The genes are TRBV12-3 or TRBV12-4 and TRBJ2-7; D tentatively fits TRBD1 or TRBD2 (6 bases each). Between the trimmed V and J ends, which lost 7 bases and 2 bases, there was a span of 15 bases. This CDR3 is 14 amino acids long. CDR3 loop: CASNKGGYPYEQYF. The CDR3 coding sequence is TGTGCCAGCAACAAAGGGGGGTATCCCTACGAGCAGTACTTC.

This clonotype was detected only once. Since no conserved phenylalanine or tryptophan closes the CDR3, a read error is the likely cause. The gene calls are TRBV7-9 and TRBJ1-2, with TRBD1 as a possible D gene (5 bases). Looked up from germline, CDR1 is SEHNR and CDR2 is FQNEAQ (reference sequence). CDR3 length equals 13 residues. Trimming stripped 5 bases from V and 7 bases from J, with 14 bases between. CDR3 sequence: CASSAWAGGGYTV. As DNA, the CDR3 is TGTGCCAGCAGCGCTTGGGCGGGGGGTGGCTACACCGTC.

This clonotype came up many times. The genes are TRBV19 and TRBJ1-5; D might be TRBD1 (6 bases). The germline V gene has CDR1 LNHDA and CDR2 SQIVND (reference sequence). The CDR3 length is 16 residues. With 3 bases removed from V and 1 base from J, the gap between germline ends came to 13 bases. The CDR3 nucleotides are TGTGCCAGTAGTATCTCGGCAGGGGCGAGCAATCAGCCCCAGCATTTT. Translating gives CASSISAGASNQPQHF.

On this clonotype itself: At one of its ends the junction is not consistent with the germline gene, which may arise from a read error. The V and J genes are TRBV2 and TRBJ1-2, with a weak D call TRBD1 (5 bases). The CDR3 extends over 12 amino acids. Germline loops: CDR1 SNHLY, CDR2 FYNNEI. CDR3 DNA: TGTGCCAGCAGCCTGGGGACGAATGGCTTCACCTTC. Translation gives CASSLGTNGFTF.

In this sample, this clonotype turned up many times. The chain joins TRBV19 to TRBJ2-7; a possible D gene is TRBD2 (6 bases). The germline V gene encodes CDR1 LNHDA and CDR2 SQIVND (reference sequence). CDR3 length equals 13 residues. V lost 4 bases, J lost 7 bases, and 14 bases lay in between. CDR3 sequence: CASSTGGLGEQYF. The DNA for the CDR3 is TGTGCCAGTAGTACCGGAGGGTTGGGGGAGCAGTACTTC.

On this clonotype itself: Its ends do not fully match the called genes, so a read error is possible. The CDR3 here is CASTLSGGHYEQCF. The CDR3 DNA reads as TGTGCCAGCACCCTTAGCGGGGGGCACTACGAGCAGTGCTTC. The chain combines TRBV27 with TRBJ2-7, with 10 positions matching TRBD2. The CDR3 has 14 residues. The germline CDR1 and CDR2 sequences are MNHEY and SMNVEV (reference sequence).

V is TRBV2 and J is TRBJ1-2; a weak D match, TRBD1 (6 bases). The CDR3 is 14 amino acids. CDR1 and CDR2 (germline): SNHLY, FYNNEI. Trimming removed 4 bases from V and 6 bases from J, with 15 bases in between. The CDR3 loop is CASSVDRQTDGYTF. The CDR3, as DNA: TGTGCCAGCAGTGTTGACAGGCAGACCGATGGCTACACCTTC.